The rows below give T cell receptor beta chains drawn from one sample of a study of blood T cell repertoires in COVID-19. Only in-frame clones appear in the TCRdb table, and some are missing; sequencing was by immunoSEQ multiplex PCR. This table has fewer than 350,000 clones, 80% to 95% appearing once. Sequencing was carried out using PBMCs or T cells enriched from blood (not recorded which). The receptors shown here come from a man aged 35-49 years who had been exposed to COVID-19. CDR3s leave out the opening cysteine and the closing phenylalanine or tryptophan. Each record gives: V gene, CDR3 protein.

V: TRBV9; CDR3: ASSGGQGQY
V: TRBV9; CDR3: ASSPTGQGASYYGYT
V: TRBV11-2; CDR3: ASSGTTNSPLH
V: TRBV28; CDR3: ASRGGINTEAF
V: TRBV28; CDR3: ASSMGTLSNQPQH
V: TRBV19; CDR3: ASSGRGRTGELF
V: TRBV19; CDR3: ASSMQGGDEQY
V: TRBV18; CDR3: ASSPPGLETTGANVLT
V: TRBV28; CDR3: ASSFGATRQRDTQY
V: TRBV19; CDR3: ASSKPGQGNTEAF